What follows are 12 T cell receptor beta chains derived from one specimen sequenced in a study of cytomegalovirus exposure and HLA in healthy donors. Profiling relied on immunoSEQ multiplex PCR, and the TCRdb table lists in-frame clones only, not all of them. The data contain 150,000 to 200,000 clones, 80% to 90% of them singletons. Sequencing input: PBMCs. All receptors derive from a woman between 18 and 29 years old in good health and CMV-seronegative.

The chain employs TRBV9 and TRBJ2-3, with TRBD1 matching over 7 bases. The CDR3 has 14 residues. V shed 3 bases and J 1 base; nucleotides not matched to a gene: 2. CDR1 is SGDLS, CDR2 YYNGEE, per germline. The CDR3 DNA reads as TGTGCCAGCAGCGCTGGACAGGGCACAGATACGCAGTATTTT. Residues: CASSAGQGTDTQYF.

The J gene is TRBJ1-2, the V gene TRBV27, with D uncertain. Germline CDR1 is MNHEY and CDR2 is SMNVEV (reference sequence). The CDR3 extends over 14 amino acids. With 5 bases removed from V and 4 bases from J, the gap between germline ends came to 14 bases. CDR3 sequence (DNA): TGTGCCAGCAGTGAGGATATATACATCTATGGCTACACCTTC. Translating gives CASSEDIYIYGYTF.

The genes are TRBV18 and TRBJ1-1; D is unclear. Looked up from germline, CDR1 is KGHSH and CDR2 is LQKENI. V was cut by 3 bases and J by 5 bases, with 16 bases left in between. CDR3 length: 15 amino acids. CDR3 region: CASSPPAEGWTEAFF. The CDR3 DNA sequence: TGTGCCAGCTCACCCCCAGCCGAGGGTTGGACTGAAGCTTTCTTT.

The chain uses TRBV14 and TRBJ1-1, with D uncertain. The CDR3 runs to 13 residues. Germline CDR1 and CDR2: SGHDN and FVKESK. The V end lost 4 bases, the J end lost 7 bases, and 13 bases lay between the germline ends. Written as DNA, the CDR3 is TGTGCCAGCAGCCTCTACGTGGAGGGTGAAGCTTTCTTT. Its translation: CASSLYVEGEAFF.

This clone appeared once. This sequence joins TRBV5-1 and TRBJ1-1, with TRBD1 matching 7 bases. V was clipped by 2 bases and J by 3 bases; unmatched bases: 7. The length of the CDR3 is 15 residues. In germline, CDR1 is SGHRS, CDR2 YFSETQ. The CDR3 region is CASSFPGQADTEAFF. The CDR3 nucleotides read TGCGCCAGCAGCTTTCCCGGACAGGCGGACACTGAAGCTTTCTTT. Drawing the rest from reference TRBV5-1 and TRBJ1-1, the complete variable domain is KAGVTQTPRYLIKTRGQQVTLSCSPISGHRSVSWYQQTPGQGLQFLFEYFSETQRNKGNFPGRFSGRQFSNSRSEMNVSTLELGDSALYLCASSFPGQADTEAFFGQGTRLTVV.

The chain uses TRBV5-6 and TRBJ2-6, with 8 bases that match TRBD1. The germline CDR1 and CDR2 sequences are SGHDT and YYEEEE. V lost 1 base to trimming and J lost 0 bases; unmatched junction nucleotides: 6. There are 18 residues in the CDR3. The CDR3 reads CASSLRRQGFSGANVLTF. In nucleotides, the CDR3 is TGTGCCAGCAGCTTGCGGAGACAGGGGTTCTCTGGGGCCAACGTCCTGACTTTC.

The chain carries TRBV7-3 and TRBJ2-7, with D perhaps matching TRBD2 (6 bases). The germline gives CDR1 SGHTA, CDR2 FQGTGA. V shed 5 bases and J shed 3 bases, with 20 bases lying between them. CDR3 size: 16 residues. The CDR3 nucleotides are TGTGCCAGCAGCCCCTCCCCGGAGGGATACAACTACGAGCAGTACTTC. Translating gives CASSPSPEGYNYEQYF.

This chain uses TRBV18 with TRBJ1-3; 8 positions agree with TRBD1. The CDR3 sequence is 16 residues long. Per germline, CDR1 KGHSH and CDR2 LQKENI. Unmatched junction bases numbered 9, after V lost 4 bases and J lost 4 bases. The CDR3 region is CASSLGQGVSGNTIYF. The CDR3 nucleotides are TGTGCCAGCTCACTTGGACAGGGTGTCTCCGGAAACACCATATATTTT.

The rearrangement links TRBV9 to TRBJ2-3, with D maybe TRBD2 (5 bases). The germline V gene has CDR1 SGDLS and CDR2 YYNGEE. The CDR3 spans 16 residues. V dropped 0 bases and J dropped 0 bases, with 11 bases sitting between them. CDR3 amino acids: CASSVEGGPSTDTQYF. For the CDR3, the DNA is TGTGCCAGCAGCGTAGAAGGAGGCCCAAGCACAGATACGCAGTATTTT.

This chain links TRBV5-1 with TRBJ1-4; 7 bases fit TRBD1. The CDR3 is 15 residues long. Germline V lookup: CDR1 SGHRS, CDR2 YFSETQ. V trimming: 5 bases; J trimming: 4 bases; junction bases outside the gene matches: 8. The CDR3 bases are TGCGCCAGCAGACAGGGGACTTATTATAATGAAAAACTGTTTTTT. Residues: CASRQGTYYNEKLFF.

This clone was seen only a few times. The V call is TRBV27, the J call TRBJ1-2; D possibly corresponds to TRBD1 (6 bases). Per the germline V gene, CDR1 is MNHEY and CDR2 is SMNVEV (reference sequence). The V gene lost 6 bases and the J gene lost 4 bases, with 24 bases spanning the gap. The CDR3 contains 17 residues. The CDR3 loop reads CASRSPIRGKVTYGYTF. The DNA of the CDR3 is TGTGCCAGCAGATCCCCGATCAGGGGAAAAGTGACCTATGGCTACACCTTC.

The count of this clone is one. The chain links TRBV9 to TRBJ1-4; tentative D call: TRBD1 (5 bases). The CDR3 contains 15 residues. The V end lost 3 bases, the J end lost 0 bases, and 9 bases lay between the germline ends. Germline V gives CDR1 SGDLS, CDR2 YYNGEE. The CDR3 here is CASSAGGSTNEKLFF. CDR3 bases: TGTGCCAGCAGCGCGGGGGGTTCAACTAATGAAAAACTGTTTTTT. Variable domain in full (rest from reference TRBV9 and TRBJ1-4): DSGVTQTPKHLITATGQRVTLRCSPRSGDLSVYWYQQSLDQGLQFLIQYYNGEERAKGNILERFSAQQFPDLHSELNLSSLELGDSALYFCASSAGGSTNEKLFFGSGTQLSVL.